One sample yielded the 12 T cell receptor beta chains listed below, sequenced in a study of Ad26.COV2.S vaccination and SARS-CoV-2 variants. The treatment: about 20 received Ad26.COV2.S at low or high dose, single or two shots; several received placebo; per-sample allocation not given. The samples date from day 63 after the first vaccine or placebo injection. Method: immunoSEQ multiplex PCR; TCRdb's copy keeps in-frame clones and lacks some. The sample records more than 300,000 clones, 86% being singletons. Here the sequenced sample was peripheral blood, taken in a trial of Ad26.COV2.S vaccine versus placebo. These receptor sequences come from a person aged 18-60 years who received the Ad26.COV2.S COVID-19 vaccine or a placebo.

For the CDR3, the DNA is TGTGCCAGCAGCCCGGACAGGGTCGACGAAAAACTGTTTTTT. Its protein is CASSPDRVDEKLFF. The chain has TRBV6-5 and TRBJ1-4; 8 nucleotides align to TRBD1. The V and J ends lost 6 bases and 8 bases, in that order; junction bases with no gene match: 8. In germline, CDR1 is MNHEY, CDR2 SVGAGI. The CDR3 spans 14 residues.

The rearrangement links TRBV7-2 to TRBJ2-1; 8 nucleotides agree with TRBD2. This CDR3 has 14 amino acids. The ends lost 8 bases at V and 4 bases at J; junction bases unmatched: 7. From germline, CDR1 is SGHTA and CDR2 FQGNSA. For the CDR3, the DNA is TGTGCCAGCGGCCAGCGGGGGCCTTACAATGAGCAGTTCTTC. Translating gives CASGQRGPYNEQFF.

This chain joins TRBV28 and TRBJ1-2; D may be TRBD1 (5 bases). Deletions cut 6 bases from V and 2 bases from J, with 13 bases between. Germline V gene sequence: CDR1 MDHEN, CDR2 SYDVKM. The CDR3 contains 14 residues. The DNA of the CDR3 is TGTGCCAGCAGCCCGCATGGGGGGAACTATGGCTACACCTTC. The encoded protein is CASSPHGGNYGYTF.

The chain combines TRBV7-9 with TRBJ2-3; 9 nucleotides agree with TRBD1. CDR1 is SEHNR and CDR2 is FQNEAQ in the germline V gene (reference sequence). Trimming cost V 4 bases and J 4 bases; bases outside gene matches: 3. CDR3 length: 14 residues. CDR3 region: CASSSGQGADTQYF. For the CDR3, the DNA is TGTGCCAGCAGCTCGGGACAGGGCGCAGATACGCAGTATTTT.

The chain links TRBV18 to TRBJ1-5; tentative D call: TRBD1 (5 bases). Germline V gene sequence: CDR1 KGHSH, CDR2 LQKENI. There are 15 residues in the CDR3. The V end lost 6 bases, the J end lost 7 bases, and 19 bases lay between the germline ends. This CDR3 reads CASSTNPREGQPQHF. In nucleotides, the CDR3 is TGTGCCAGCTCCACGAACCCCAGGGAGGGACAGCCCCAGCATTTT.

CDR3 in amino acids: CASRNPPPDMGYTF. CDR3 DNA sequence: TGTGCCAGCCGTAACCCCCCACCTGACATGGGCTACACCTTC. The chain is built from TRBV6-5 and TRBJ1-2; D is unresolved. Trimming stripped 8 bases from V and 8 bases from J, with 21 bases between. Looked up from germline, CDR1 is MNHEY and CDR2 is SVGAGI. CDR3 size: 14 residues.

This chain joins TRBV19 and TRBJ2-2, with 8 bases fitting TRBD1. The length of the CDR3 is 15 residues. V shed 7 bases, J shed 2 bases, and the junction held 6 bases outside the gene matches. CDR1 LNHDA and CDR2 SQIVND come from the germline V gene (reference sequence). CDR3 nucleotide sequence: TGTGCCAGTATTAGAACAGGGGGTAACACCGGGGAGCTGTTTTTT. As protein: CASIRTGGNTGELFF.

This chain uses TRBV6-5 with TRBJ1-6, with D unresolved. Germline V lookup: CDR1 MNHEY, CDR2 SVGAGI. The CDR3 covers 12 residues. V was cut by 10 bases and J by 12 bases, with 16 bases left in between. The DNA for the CDR3 is TGTGCCACCTCATTTCTACCAGAACCCCTCCACTTT. Translating gives CATSFLPEPLHF.

This chain joins TRBV24-1 and TRBJ2-7, with D perhaps matching TRBD2 (7 bases). CDR3 length: 15 amino acids. V was shortened by 3 bases and J by 6 bases, with 17 bases between the two germline ends. In germline, CDR1 is KGHDR, CDR2 SFDVKD. The CDR3 nucleotides are TGTGCCACCAGTGATCCGCGAGGGGGGGTTCGCGAGCAGTACTTC. The encoded protein is CATSDPRGGVREQYF.

In regard to this clone: A single base separates this from a much larger clone, so it may be a read error. J is TRBJ2-1 and V is TRBV3-1 (or the pseudogene TRBV3-2); TRBD2 matches at 13 bases. The ends lost 4 bases at V and 8 bases at J; junction bases unmatched: 2. This CDR3 comprises 14 residues. Per germline, CDR1 LGHDT and CDR2 YNNKEL (reference sequence). For the CDR3, the DNA is TGTGCCAGCAGCCGGACTAGCGGGAGCCATGAGCAGTTCTTC. This translates into CASSRTSGSHEQFF.

The table lists this clone with a count of one. This chain uses TRBV5-5 with TRBJ2-1; D perhaps matches TRBD2 (6 bases). Germline CDR1 and CDR2: SGHKS and YYEKEE (reference sequence). V shed 0 bases and J shed 7 bases, with 23 bases lying between them. The CDR3 has 18 residues. CDR3 protein: CASSLVLARLANHNEQFF. The DNA of the CDR3 is TGTGCCAGCAGCTTGGTCCTCGCCCGCCTAGCGAATCATAATGAGCAGTTCTTC.

The rearrangement joins TRBV3-1 (or the pseudogene TRBV3-2) to TRBJ2-5; D not resolved. The V and J ends lost 1 base and 6 bases respectively, with 12 bases between them. The CDR3 contains 14 residues. Germline CDR1 is LGHDT and CDR2 is YNNKEL (reference sequence). The CDR3, as DNA: TGTGCCAGCAGCCAAGGATGGCAGATAAAGACCCAGTACTTC. Translation: CASSQGWQIKTQYF.